This T cell receptor (beta chain) originates from a study of blood T cell repertoires in COVID-19 (TCRdb year 2020). Context from the whole study: The collaborator samples originated in the United States, Italy and Spain and spanned the acute and convalescent phases of COVID-19. The material from the prospective study consisted of cDNA or gDNA derived from T cells, B-cell-depleted T cells, or PBMCs. Deeply sampled blood TCRbeta repertoires from subjects exposed to, actively infected with, or recovered from COVID-19 were included in the dataset. The repertoires were released in a freely available public database intended as a resource for research on the immune response to SARS-CoV-2. The samples were drawn from two sources: the first 160 participants of the ongoing ImmuneRACE study, and 1,200 or so subjects contributed by 6 global collaborators. Nearly every sample came with metadata listing a de-identified subject ID, COVID-19 status, age in years and sex. HLA class I and class II types, where available, came from metadata supplied by the sample provider rather than from assay-based typing.

The immunoSEQ Assay, a bias-controlled multiplex PCR, was used to amplify TCRbeta CDR3 regions from genomic DNA. The authors' pipeline ran thus. The number of nucleated cells in each sample was estimated by amplification of reference gene primers within the assay. To quantify the absolute abundance of each unique TCRbeta CDR3 rearrangement, sequence reads were collapsed and filtered. For each sample, productive Simpson clonality was calculated by taking the square root of Simpson's diversity index across productive rearrangements. TCRdb provides this immuneACCESS table in a form limited to in-frame rearrangements. Some clones are lacking; in checked studies, under half of them reflect an unresolved V gene, and why the rest are absent is not known. V and J calls and clone size follow that table, whereas D and trimming were derived from the DNA. The sample yields 58,000 or so clones; approximately 91% were counted once. Approximately 9.2% of the sample goes to the ten largest clones.

Collaborating institutions collected whole blood in K2EDTA tubes following their own protocols. For TCRbeta analysis, collaborators shipped samples in one of three forms: frozen whole blood, isolated PBMCs, or DNA extracted from either of those sample types. The CDR3 runs 14 residues from the cysteine to the phenylalanine. The sequence is cut down to CDR3 DNA, 42 bases in frame from base 1. The germline V gene gives CDR1 as MGHRA and CDR2 as YSYEKL. Trimming removed 4 bases from V and 5 bases from J; the gene matches leave 6 bases unexplained. The study at large found these results: The amount of clinical and demographic metadata varied by source and participant and was provided uncurated.

About this clone: No antigen is known for it. No base quality values were provided; no much bigger clone lies one nucleotide off.

This clonotype was obtained from a woman in her seventies with active COVID-19. The sequence joins TRBV4-1 to TRBJ2-5; 8 bases in the middle match TRBD1. Input material: peripheral blood. CDR3 loop: CASSLPDRAETQYF. At the DNA level, the sequence is TGCGCCAGCAGCCTACCGGACAGGGCGGAGACCCAGTACTTC.